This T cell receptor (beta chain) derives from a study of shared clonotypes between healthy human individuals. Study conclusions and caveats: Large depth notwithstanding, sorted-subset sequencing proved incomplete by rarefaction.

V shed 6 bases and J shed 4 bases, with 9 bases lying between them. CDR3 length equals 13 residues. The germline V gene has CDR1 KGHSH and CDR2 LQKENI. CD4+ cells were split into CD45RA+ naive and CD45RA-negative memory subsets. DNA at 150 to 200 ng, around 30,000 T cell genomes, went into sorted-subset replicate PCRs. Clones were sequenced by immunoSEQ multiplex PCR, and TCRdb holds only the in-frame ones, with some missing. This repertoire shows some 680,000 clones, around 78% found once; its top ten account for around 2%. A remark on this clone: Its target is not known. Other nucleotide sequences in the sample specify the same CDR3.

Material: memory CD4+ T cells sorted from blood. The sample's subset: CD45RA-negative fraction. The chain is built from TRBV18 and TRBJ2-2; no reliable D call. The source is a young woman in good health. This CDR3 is CASSPDITGELFF. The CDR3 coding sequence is TGTGCCAGCTCCCCCGACATCACCGGGGAGCTGTTTTTT.